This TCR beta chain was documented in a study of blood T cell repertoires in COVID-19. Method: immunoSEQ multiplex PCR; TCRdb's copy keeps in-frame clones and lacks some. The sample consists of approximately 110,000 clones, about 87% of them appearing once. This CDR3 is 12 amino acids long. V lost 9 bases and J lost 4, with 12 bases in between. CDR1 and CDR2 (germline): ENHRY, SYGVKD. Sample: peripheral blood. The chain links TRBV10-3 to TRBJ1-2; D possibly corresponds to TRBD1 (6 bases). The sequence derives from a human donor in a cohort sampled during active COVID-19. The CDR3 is CAIPGTPYGYTF. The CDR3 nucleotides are TGTGCCATACCCGGGACACCCTATGGCTACACCTTC.